Below, 25 T cell receptor beta chains from the same sample are listed, as sequenced in a study of T cells in Graves' hyperthyroidism and ophthalmopathy (dated by TCRdb to about 2019). The method was multiplex PCR. Instrument used: Illumina HiSeq 2000. The TCR beta CDR3 regions were amplified from RNA transcripts. A first-round RT-PCR of the TCR CDR3 used the HTBI primer set with the Qiagen OneStep RT-PCR kit. In TCRdb, the public reads were trimmed at Q25 with fastp and aligned with MiXCR, with productive beta chains retained. Each entry is one CDR3 protein sequence, shown with its most common DNA and genes. The sample includes about 370,000 distinct CDR3 sequences, with nearly 15% observed a single time. About 20% of the sample belongs to the ten largest clones. The sample was blood. The receptors come from a woman between 55 and 75 years old with Graves' ophthalmopathy.

Ten or more counts support this clonotype. The rearrangement uses TRBV7-8 and TRBJ2-2, with 9 nucleotides matching TRBD1. Germline V gene lookup returns CDR1 SGHVS and CDR2 FQNEAQ. V lost 6 bases, J lost 5 bases, and 10 bases stayed unmatched. There are 16 residues in the CDR3. The CDR3 nucleotides read TGTGCCAGCAGTCCCTCCGGGACAGGGCGAACCGGGGAGCTGTTTTTT. This encodes CASSPSGTGRTGELFF.

In regard to this clonotype: A read error may be the cause here, since a much bigger clone is one base away. V is TRBV20-1 and J is TRBJ1-5; weak D call: TRBD1 (6 bases). The germline V gene has CDR1 DFQATT and CDR2 SNEGSKA (reference sequence). The CDR3 is 15 residues long. The CDR3 spells CSTSKYRDKDQPQHF. The CDR3 DNA reads TGCAGTACTAGCAAATACCGGGACAAAGATCAGCCCCAGCATTTT.

This clonotype was recorded many times. This chain connects TRBV18 to TRBJ2-3; 9 bases align to TRBD2. Per germline, CDR1 KGHSH and CDR2 LQKENI. There are 16 residues in the CDR3. V lost 1 base to trimming and J lost 2 bases; unmatched junction nucleotides: 4. As DNA, the CDR3 is TGTGCCAGCTCACCACGGACTAGCGCGTCCACAGATACGCAGTATTTT. It translates to CASSPRTSASTDTQYF.

This clonotype was counted only a few times. The chain has TRBV7-3 and TRBJ2-3, with 7 nucleotides matching TRBD1. The V gene's germline CDR1 is SGHTA and CDR2 FQGTGA. This CDR3 is built from 15 residues. The trim removed 2 bases at V and 2 bases at J, leaving 4 bases unmatched. CDR3 DNA: TGTGCCAGCAGCTTACTTGGACAGGTCACAGATACGCAGTATTTT. This translates into CASSLLGQVTDTQYF.

The table lists this clonotype with many counts. DNA for the CDR3: TGTGCCAGCAGAGGGACAGGTCTCGGAAAGCAGTACTTC. Its protein product is CASRGTGLGKQYF. The chain joins TRBV2 to TRBJ2-7, with 8 bases lining up with TRBD1. This CDR3 is built from 13 residues. The trim removed 6 bases at V and 8 bases at J, leaving 9 bases unmatched. Per the germline V gene, CDR1 is SNHLY and CDR2 is FYNNEI.

This clonotype has a count of ten or more. J is TRBJ2-1 and V is TRBV2; D call uncertain. The CDR3 covers 14 residues. CDR1 and CDR2 (germline): SNHLY, FYNNEI. V was shortened by 3 bases and J by 6 bases, with 12 bases between the two germline ends. The CDR3 spells CASSEWSMGNEQFF. In DNA form, the CDR3 reads TGTGCCAGCAGTGAGTGGTCGATGGGCAATGAGCAGTTCTTC.

Only a few counts were recorded for this clonotype. The V gene is TRBV6-2 or TRBV6-3, the J gene TRBJ1-5; TRBD1 matches 8 bases. Germline V gives CDR1 MNHEY, CDR2 SVGEGT. Trimming took 6 bases from V and 6 from J; bases not matched to a gene: 19. The CDR3 runs to 18 residues. CDR3 protein: CASRKTGTGNSGTQPQHF. The DNA of the CDR3 is TGTGCCAGCAGAAAAACCGGGACAGGAAACAGCGGGACTCAGCCCCAGCATTTT.

This clonotype was detected only a few times. The gene calls are TRBV12-3 or TRBV12-4 and TRBJ2-7; 8 nucleotides agree with TRBD2. The CDR3 has 13 residues. With 7 bases clipped from V and 12 bases from J, the junction kept 14 bases outside the gene matches. In DNA, the CDR3 is TGTGCCAGCAAAGCTAGCGGGCTCTTCCGGCTGTACTTC. Its protein is CASKASGLFRLYF.

This clonotype has a count of ten or more. The chain uses TRBV12-3 or TRBV12-4 and TRBJ2-1; the match to TRBD2 covers 7 bases. The V segment lost 2 bases and the J segment 7 bases; nucleotides outside the gene matches: 8. The CDR3 runs 15 residues. The CDR3 region has the DNA TGTGCCAGCAGTTTACGTGGGGGAGGGCCAAATGAGCAGTTCTTC. Protein sequence: CASSLRGGGPNEQFF.

This clonotype came up many times. CDR3 DNA: TGCAGTGCTAGATCCCAGGGTGGCGAGCAGTACTTC. Translating it yields CSARSQGGEQYF. J is TRBJ2-7 and V is TRBV20-1; maybe TRBD1 (5 bases). With 2 bases removed from V and 6 bases from J, the gap between germline ends came to 11 bases. The CDR3 loop spans 12 amino acids. CDR1 and CDR2 (germline): DFQATT, SNEGSKA (reference sequence).

This clonotype has more than one count but fewer than ten. A much larger clonotype is one base distant, so this may be a read error. The chain joins TRBV7-9 to TRBJ2-5; no clear D. The V end was cut by 5 bases, the J end by 0 bases, with 4 bases between. The germline V gene has CDR1 SEHNR and CDR2 FQNEAQ (reference sequence). This CDR3 contains 12 residues. The CDR3 sequence: CASSADQETQYF. CDR3 DNA sequence: TGTGCCAGCAGCGCGGACCAAGAGACCCAGTACTTC. The full variable domain, its missing parts supplied by reference TRBV7-9 and TRBJ2-5, is DTGVSQNPRHKITKRGQNVTFRCDPISEHNRLYWYRQTLGQGPEFLTYFQNEAQLEKSRLLSDRFSAERPKGSFSTLEIQRTEQGDSAMYLCASSADQETQYFGPGTRLLVL.

V usage is TRBV20-1 and J usage is TRBJ1-1, with D possibly TRBD1 on 5 matching bases. Trimming cost V 6 bases and J 11 bases, with 19 bases left between them. The CDR3 is 12 amino acids. Looked up from germline, CDR1 is DFQATT and CDR2 is SNEGSKA (reference sequence). CDR3: CSARTIREGAFF. CDR3 coding DNA: TGCAGTGCCAGGACCATCAGGGAGGGGGCTTTCTTT.

This clonotype showed up just a few times. The rearrangement uses TRBV5-1 and TRBJ2-7; possibly TRBD1 for D (6 bases). The germline V gene encodes CDR1 SGHRS and CDR2 YFSETQ. CDR3 length equals 14 residues. Deletions cut 2 bases from V and 2 bases from J, with 11 bases between. CDR3 sequence reads: CASSLGDTPYEQYF. In nucleotides, the CDR3 is TGCGCCAGCAGCTTAGGGGACACCCCCTACGAGCAGTACTTC.

The chain uses TRBV27 and TRBJ1-2; D is undetermined. This CDR3 comprises 14 residues. Germline V gene data show CDR1 as MNHEY and CDR2 as SMNVEV (reference sequence). The V and J ends lost 2 bases and 4 bases respectively, with 11 bases between them. CDR3 DNA: TGTGCCAGCAGTTTAATCCCTCCTGGCTATGGCTACACCTTC. The encoded protein is CASSLIPPGYGYTF.

This clonotype has ten or more counts. CDR3 nucleotides: TGTGCCGAGGGGGCGCGTGGACAAGAGACCCAGTACTTC. It is translated as CAEGARGQETQYF. This chain uses TRBV28 with TRBJ2-5; 7 bases are a match to TRBD1. Germline V CDR1 and CDR2: MDHEN, SYDVKM. This CDR3 comprises 13 residues. Unmatched junction bases numbered 8, after V lost 11 bases and J lost 2 bases.

The table lists this clonotype with a few counts. V gene TRBV20-1 combines with J gene TRBJ1-2; TRBD1 agrees at 7 bases. The CDR3 is 14 amino acids. Trimming cost V 0 bases and J 4 bases; bases outside gene matches: 5. Germline CDR1 and CDR2: DFQATT and SNEGSKA (reference sequence). CDR3 amino acids: CSARDLDRAYGYTF. The DNA of the CDR3 is TGCAGTGCTAGAGATCTCGACAGGGCCTATGGCTACACCTTC.

This clonotype was found a few times. The chain couples TRBV7-8 to TRBJ1-5; D possibly corresponds to TRBD1 (6 bases). The CDR3 contains 14 residues. CDR1 is SGHVS, CDR2 FQNEAQ, per germline. V was cut by 5 bases and J by 8 bases, with 16 bases left in between. The CDR3 here is CASSLQGPREPQHF. CDR3 bases: TGTGCCAGCAGCCTACAGGGCCCTCGGGAGCCCCAGCATTTT.

The chain employs TRBV5-1 and TRBJ2-6; a weak D match, TRBD2 (5 bases). The CDR3 spans 15 residues. The V gene's germline CDR1 is SGHRS and CDR2 YFSETQ. Trimming removed 2 bases from V and 5 bases from J, with 11 bases in between. This CDR3 reads CASSFEGSWANVLTF. The CDR3 coding sequence is TGCGCCAGCAGCTTTGAAGGGAGTTGGGCCAACGTCCTGACTTTC.

This clonotype showed up many times. The chain uses TRBV6-2 or TRBV6-3 and TRBJ2-7; D is tentatively TRBD1 or TRBD2 (6 bases each). This CDR3 has 10 residues. V lost 10 bases and J lost 6, with 10 bases in between. Germline CDR1 and CDR2: MNHEY and SVGEGT. DNA for the CDR3: TGTGCCACCGGAGGGGGCGAGCAGTACTTC. Protein product: CATGGGEQYF.

The rearrangement joins TRBV3-1 to TRBJ1-2, with D perhaps TRBD1 (5 bases). Per the germline V gene, CDR1 is LGHDT and CDR2 is YNNKEL (reference sequence). V dropped 1 base and J dropped 9 bases, with 15 bases sitting between them. The CDR3 runs to 14 residues. This CDR3 is CASSQGIGAGRYTF. CDR3 bases: TGTGCCAGCAGCCAAGGAATAGGGGCGGGGCGCTACACCTTC. Looking up the rest from reference TRBV3-1 and TRBJ1-2 gives the full variable domain: DTAVSQTPKYLVTQMGNDKSIKCEQNLGHDTMYWYKQDSKKFLKIMFSYNNKELIINETVPNRFSPKSPDKAHLNLHINSLELGDSAVYFCASSQGIGAGRYTFGSGTRLTVV.

The chain joins TRBV15 to TRBJ2-7, with 12 bases fitting TRBD1. V shed 9 bases, J shed 7 bases, and the junction held 10 bases outside the gene matches. From germline, CDR1 is LNHNV and CDR2 YYDKDF (reference sequence). The CDR3 runs 14 residues. CDR3 in amino acids: CATAPGQGAREQYF. The CDR3 DNA sequence: TGTGCCACTGCACCGGGACAGGGGGCAAGAGAGCAGTACTTC.

This clonotype was found many times. This chain joins TRBV12-3 or TRBV12-4 and TRBJ2-3; 8 nucleotides align to TRBD1. V lost 2 bases to trimming and J lost 1 base; unmatched junction nucleotides: 5. This CDR3 spans 16 amino acids. DNA of the CDR3: TGTGCCAGCAGTTTATGGTCGACAGGGGGCACAGATACGCAGTATTTT. Translated, it gives CASSLWSTGGTDTQYF.

V and J are TRBV6-5 and TRBJ1-1; 10 nucleotides align to TRBD1. Germline values: CDR1 MNHEY, CDR2 SVGAGI. The CDR3 consists of 17 residues. Trimming removed 2 bases from V and 2 bases from J; junction bases left unmatched: 8. This CDR3 is CASSYGGTGVENTEAFF. CDR3 nucleotides: TGTGCCAGCAGTTACGGCGGGACAGGGGTAGAAAACACTGAAGCTTTCTTT.

This clonotype was seen a handful of times. The V and J genes are TRBV9 and TRBJ1-1; 7 bases match TRBD1. V lost 2 bases and J lost 0; bases outside the gene matches: 1. This CDR3 is 14 amino acids long. The germline V gene encodes CDR1 SGDLS and CDR2 YYNGEE. CDR3: CASSVQGVNTEAFF. The CDR3 nucleotides read TGTGCCAGCAGCGTTCAGGGGGTGAACACTGAAGCTTTCTTT.

This clonotype occurred a few times. V usage is TRBV15 and J usage is TRBJ2-1; TRBD1 agrees at 8 bases. Germline CDR1 is LNHNV and CDR2 is YYDKDF (reference sequence). The CDR3 runs to 15 residues. Trimming removed 6 bases from V and 6 bases from J; junction bases left unmatched: 10. DNA for the CDR3: TGTGCCACCAGAGGCAGGGGGCGCCCCCCCAATGAGCAGTTCTTC. Protein product: CATRGRGRPPNEQFF.